This TCR beta chain was obtained from a study of CD8+ T cells in alopecia areata. Overall study: Patients in the treated group were given tofacitinib by mouth, 5 to 10 mg twice a day. Severity among treated patients was scored by the percentage of scalp area affected. Study-wide findings and caveats: More clonal than normal scalp was lesional scalp, particularly alopecia totalis/universalis.

Noted treatment: oral pan-JAK inhibitor, 5-10 mg twice daily. Reverse transcription of extracted RNA yielded cDNA, which provided the sequencing template. The repertoire was sequenced with immunoSEQ multiplex PCR; TCRdb's copy has only in-frame clones and lacks some. Of about 200,000 clones listed, around three fifths are singletons. This clone showed up just a few times. Its antigen is undetermined. The CDR3 totals 14 residues. The V end was cut by 0 bases, the J end by 3 bases, with 7 bases between. Germline V gene lookup returns CDR1 SGHRS and CDR2 YFSETQ. Material: CD4+ T cells sorted from blood, obtained at week 24, from a patient treated with tofacitinib. The source is a human donor with alopecia areata. The V gene is TRBV5-1, the J gene TRBJ1-3; unclear D gene. The DNA for the CDR3 is TGCGCCAGCAGCTTGGACGGGAATGGAAACACCATATATTTT. Protein: CASSLDGNGNTIYF.